This T cell receptor (beta chain) was sequenced during a study of blood T cell repertoires in COVID-19. V lost 1 base and J lost 0, with 13 bases in between. CDR3 length: 16 residues. Per germline, CDR1 SNHLY and CDR2 FYNNEI. This clone was detected only once. Only in-frame clones appear in the TCRdb table, and some are missing; sequencing was by immunoSEQ multiplex PCR. The sample has some 450,000 clones, roughly 90% seen once; the top ten hold more than 0.7%. Sequencing was done on a sample of peripheral blood. The clonotype originates from a man between 18 and 29 years old with COVID-19, enrolled during active disease. This rearrangement joins TRBV2 to TRBJ2-7, with D tentatively TRBD2 (5 bases). In DNA, the CDR3 is TGTGCCAGCAGTGAAGTGAGTAGCGTAGCCTCCTACGAGCAGTACTTC. Translation: CASSEVSSVASYEQYF. Drawing the rest from reference TRBV2 and TRBJ2-7, the complete variable domain is EPEVTQTPSHQVTQMGQEVILRCVPISNHLYFYWYRQILGQKVEFLVSFYNNEISEKSEIFDDQFSVERPDGSNFTLKIRSTKLEDSAMYFCASSEVSSVASYEQYFGPGTRLTVT.